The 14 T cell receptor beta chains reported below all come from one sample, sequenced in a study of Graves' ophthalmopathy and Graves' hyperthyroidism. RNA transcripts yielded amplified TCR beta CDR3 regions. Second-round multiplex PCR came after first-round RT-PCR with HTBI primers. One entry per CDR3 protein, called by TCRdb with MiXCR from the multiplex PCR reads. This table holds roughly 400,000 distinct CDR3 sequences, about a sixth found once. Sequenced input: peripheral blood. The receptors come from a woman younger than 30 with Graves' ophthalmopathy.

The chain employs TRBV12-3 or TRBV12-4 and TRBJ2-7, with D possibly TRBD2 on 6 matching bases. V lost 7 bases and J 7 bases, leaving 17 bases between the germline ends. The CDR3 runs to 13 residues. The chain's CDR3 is CASTPAGSSEQYF. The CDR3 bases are TGTGCCAGCACCCCTGCGGGGTCCTCGGAGCAGTACTTC.

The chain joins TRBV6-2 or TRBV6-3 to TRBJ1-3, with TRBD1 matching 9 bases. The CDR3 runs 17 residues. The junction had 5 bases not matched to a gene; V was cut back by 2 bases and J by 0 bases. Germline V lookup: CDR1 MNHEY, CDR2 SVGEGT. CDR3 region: CASSYGTGKPSGNTIYF. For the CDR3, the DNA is TGTGCCAGCAGTTACGGGACAGGGAAACCCTCTGGAAACACCATATATTTT.

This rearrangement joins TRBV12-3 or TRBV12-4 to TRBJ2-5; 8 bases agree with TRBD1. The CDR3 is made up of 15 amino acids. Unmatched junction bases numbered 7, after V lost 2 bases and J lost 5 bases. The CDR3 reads CASSLRRQGRETQYF. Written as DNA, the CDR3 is TGTGCCAGCAGTTTACGTCGACAGGGGAGGGAGACCCAGTACTTC.

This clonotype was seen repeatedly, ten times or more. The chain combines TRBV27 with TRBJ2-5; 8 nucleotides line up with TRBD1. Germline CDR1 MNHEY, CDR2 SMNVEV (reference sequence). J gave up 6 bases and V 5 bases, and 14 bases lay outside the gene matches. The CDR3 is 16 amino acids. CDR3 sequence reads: CASSPTDREILKTQYF. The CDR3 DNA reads TGTGCCAGCAGTCCCACGGACAGGGAAATCCTAAAGACCCAGTACTTC.

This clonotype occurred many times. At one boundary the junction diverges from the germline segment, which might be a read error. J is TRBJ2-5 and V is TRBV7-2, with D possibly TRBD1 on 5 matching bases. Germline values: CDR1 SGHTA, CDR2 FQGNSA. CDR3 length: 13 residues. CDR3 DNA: TGTGCCAGCAGCCCGGACGGACAAGAGATCCAGTACTTC. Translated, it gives CASSPDGQEIQYF.

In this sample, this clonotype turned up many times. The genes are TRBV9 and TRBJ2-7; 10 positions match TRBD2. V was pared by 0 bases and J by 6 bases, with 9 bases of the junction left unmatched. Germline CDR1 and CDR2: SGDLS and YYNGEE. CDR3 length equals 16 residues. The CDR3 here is CASSVEPSGSGGEQYF. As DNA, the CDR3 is TGTGCCAGCAGCGTAGAGCCTAGCGGGAGCGGCGGCGAGCAGTACTTC.

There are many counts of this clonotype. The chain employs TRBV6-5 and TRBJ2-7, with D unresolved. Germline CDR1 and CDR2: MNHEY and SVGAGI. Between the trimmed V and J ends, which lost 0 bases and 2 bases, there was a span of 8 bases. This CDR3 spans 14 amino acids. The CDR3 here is CASSYSTLTYEQYF. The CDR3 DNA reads TGTGCCAGCAGTTACTCGACCCTTACCTACGAGCAGTACTTC.

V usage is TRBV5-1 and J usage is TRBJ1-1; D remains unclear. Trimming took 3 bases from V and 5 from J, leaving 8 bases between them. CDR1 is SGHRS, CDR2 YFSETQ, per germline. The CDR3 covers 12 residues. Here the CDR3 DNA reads TGCGCCAGCAGCTCAAGTTCGACTGAAGCTTTCTTT. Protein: CASSSSSTEAFF. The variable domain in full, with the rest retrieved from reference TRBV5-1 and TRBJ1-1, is KAGVTQTPRYLIKTRGQQVTLSCSPISGHRSVSWYQQTPGQGLQFLFEYFSETQRNKGNFPGRFSGRQFSNSRSEMNVSTLELGDSALYLCASSSSSTEAFFGQGTRLTVV.

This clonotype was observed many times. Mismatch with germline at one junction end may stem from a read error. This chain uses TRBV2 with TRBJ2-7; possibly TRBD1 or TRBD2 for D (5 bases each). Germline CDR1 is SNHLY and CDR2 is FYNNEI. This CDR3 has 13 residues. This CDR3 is CASRPDPGTTASF. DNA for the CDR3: TGTGCCAGCAGACCTGACCCCGGGACCACCGCCTCCTTC.

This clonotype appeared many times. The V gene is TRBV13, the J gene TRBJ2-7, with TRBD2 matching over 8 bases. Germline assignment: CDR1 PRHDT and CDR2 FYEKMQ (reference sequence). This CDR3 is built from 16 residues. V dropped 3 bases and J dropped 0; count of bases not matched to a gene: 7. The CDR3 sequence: CASSFRLALSSYEQYF. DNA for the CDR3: TGTGCCAGCAGCTTTCGACTAGCGCTAAGCTCCTACGAGCAGTACTTC.

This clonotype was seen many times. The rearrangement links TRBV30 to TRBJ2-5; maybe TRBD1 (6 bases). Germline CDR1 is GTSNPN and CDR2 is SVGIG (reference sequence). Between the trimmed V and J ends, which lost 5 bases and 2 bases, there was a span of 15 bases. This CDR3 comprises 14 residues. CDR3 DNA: TGTGCCTGGGGAACGGGGACAACGCAAGAGACCCAGTACTTC. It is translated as CAWGTGTTQETQYF.

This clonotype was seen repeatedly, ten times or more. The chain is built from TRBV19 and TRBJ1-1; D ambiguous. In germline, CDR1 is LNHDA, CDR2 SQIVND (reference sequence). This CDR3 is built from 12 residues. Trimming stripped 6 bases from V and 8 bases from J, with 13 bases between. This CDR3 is CASSLGLGEAFF. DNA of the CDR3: TGTGCCAGTAGCCTGGGTTTAGGGGAAGCTTTCTTT.

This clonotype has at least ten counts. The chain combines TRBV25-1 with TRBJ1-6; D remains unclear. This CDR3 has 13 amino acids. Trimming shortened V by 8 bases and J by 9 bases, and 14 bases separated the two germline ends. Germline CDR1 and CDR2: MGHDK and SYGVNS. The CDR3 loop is CASRLGSVSPLHF. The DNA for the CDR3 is TGTGCCAGCCGTTTGGGGTCCGTTTCACCCCTCCACTTT. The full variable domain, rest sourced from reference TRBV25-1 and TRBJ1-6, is EADIYQTPRYLVIGTGKKITLECSQTMGHDKMYWYQQDPGMELHLIHYSYGVNSTEKGDLSSESTVSRIRTEHFPLTLESARPSHTSQYLCASRLGSVSPLHFGNGTRLTVT.

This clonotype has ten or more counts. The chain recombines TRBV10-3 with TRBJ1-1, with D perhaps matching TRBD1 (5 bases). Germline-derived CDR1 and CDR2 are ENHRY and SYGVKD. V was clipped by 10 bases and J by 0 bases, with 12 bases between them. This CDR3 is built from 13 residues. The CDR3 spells CASSRGLNTEAFF. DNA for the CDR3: TGTGCCAGCAGCCGGGGACTGAACACTGAAGCTTTCTTT.